This TCR beta chain appears in the sequencing data of a study of blood T cell repertoires in COVID-19. Study-wide context: T cells, B-cell-depleted T cells, or PBMCs provided the cDNA or gDNA that served as material.

The age range of participants was about 18 to 100 years, with residence in about 25 US areas. Each exposed participant met a COVID-19 case in the 2 weeks preceding study entry. Per the original methods: Amplification from reference gene primers served as the basis for estimated nucleated cell counts. Assay: immunoSEQ multiplex PCR; the TCRdb copy retains only in-frame clones and omits some. V and J calls and clone size are given by that table; D and trimming were obtained from the DNA. The sample has approximately 380,000 clones, about nine tenths seen once. This CDR3 contains 15 residues. The germline gives CDR1 SGHRS, CDR2 YFSETQ. Trimming stripped 4 bases from V and 1 base from J, with 13 bases between.

The sequenced sample was PBMCs or T cells enriched from blood (not recorded which). The V and J genes are TRBV5-1 and TRBJ2-3; the D gene is possibly TRBD2 (5 bases). The sequence was obtained from a woman in her thirties or forties who had been exposed to COVID-19. Written as DNA, the CDR3 is TGCGCCAGCAGCCCGGGCGTGAGGGGCACAGATACGCAGTATTTT. It encodes CASSPGVRGTDTQYF.